This T cell receptor beta chain was retrieved from a study of TIL therapy for anti-PD-1-resistant metastatic lung cancer. As to time point: pre-treatment sample, taken before nivolumab and TIL therapy. The immunoSEQ assay was v3. The method was immunoSEQ multiplex PCR; TCRdb's version includes in-frame clones alone and lacks a portion of them. In the table there are about 36,000 clones, 73% of which are singletons. With V trimmed by 3 bases and J by 4 bases, 3 bases remained unmatched. CDR3 length: 15 amino acids. Per germline, CDR1 MRHNA and CDR2 SNTAGT. The receptor's source is a person aged 25 to 85 with non-small cell lung cancer. The sequencing here drew on blood, taken at baseline. The V gene is TRBV6-4, the J gene TRBJ2-1; 10 nucleotides match TRBD2. This CDR3 reads CASSDQAGGYNEQFF. For the CDR3, the DNA is TGTGCCAGCAGTGATCAAGCGGGAGGGTACAATGAGCAGTTCTTC.